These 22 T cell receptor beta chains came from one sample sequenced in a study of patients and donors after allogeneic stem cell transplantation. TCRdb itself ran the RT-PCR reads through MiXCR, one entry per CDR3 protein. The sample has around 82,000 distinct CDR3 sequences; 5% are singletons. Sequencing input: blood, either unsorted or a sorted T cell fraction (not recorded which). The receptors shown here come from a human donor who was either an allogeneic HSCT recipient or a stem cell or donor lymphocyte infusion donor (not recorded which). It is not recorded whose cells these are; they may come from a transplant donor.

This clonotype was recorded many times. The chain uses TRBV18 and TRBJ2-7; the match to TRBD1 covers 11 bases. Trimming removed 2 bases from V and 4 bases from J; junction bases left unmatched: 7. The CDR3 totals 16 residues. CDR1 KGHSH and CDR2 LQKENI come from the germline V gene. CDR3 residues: CASSPLAGQGVYEQYF. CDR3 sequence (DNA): TGTGCCAGCTCACCATTGGCGGGACAGGGGGTATACGAGCAGTACTTC.

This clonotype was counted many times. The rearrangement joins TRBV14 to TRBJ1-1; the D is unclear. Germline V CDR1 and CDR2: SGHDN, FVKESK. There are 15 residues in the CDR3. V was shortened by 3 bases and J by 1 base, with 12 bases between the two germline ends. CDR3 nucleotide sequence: TGTGCCAGCAGCCAGGGATCTAATAAGAACACTGAAGCTTTCTTT. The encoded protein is CASSQGSNKNTEAFF. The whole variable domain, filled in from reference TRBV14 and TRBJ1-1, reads EAGVTQFPSHSVIEKGQTVTLRCDPISGHDNLYWYRRVMGKEIKFLLHFVKESKQDESGMPNNRFLAERTGGTYSTLKVQPAELEDSGVYFCASSQGSNKNTEAFFGQGTRLTVV.

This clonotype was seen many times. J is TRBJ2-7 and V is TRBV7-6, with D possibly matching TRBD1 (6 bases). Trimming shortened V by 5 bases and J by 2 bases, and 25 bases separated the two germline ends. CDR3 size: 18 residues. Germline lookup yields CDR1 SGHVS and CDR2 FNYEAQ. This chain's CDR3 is CASSGLGHGSKGPYEQYF. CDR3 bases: TGTGCCAGCAGCGGCCTGGGACACGGATCAAAAGGCCCCTACGAGCAGTACTTC.

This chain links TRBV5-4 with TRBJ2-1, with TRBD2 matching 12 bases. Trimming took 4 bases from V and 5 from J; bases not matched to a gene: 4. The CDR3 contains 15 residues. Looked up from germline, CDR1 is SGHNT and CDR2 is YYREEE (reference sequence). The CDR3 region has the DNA TGTGCCAGCAGCGCTCTAGCGGGAGGGGACAATGAGCAGTTCTTC. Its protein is CASSALAGGDNEQFF.

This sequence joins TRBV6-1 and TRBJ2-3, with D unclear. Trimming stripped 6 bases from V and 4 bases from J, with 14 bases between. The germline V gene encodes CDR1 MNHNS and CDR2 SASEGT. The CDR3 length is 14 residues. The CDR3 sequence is CASSQNSQADTQYF. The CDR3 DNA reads TGTGCCAGCAGCCAAAACAGTCAGGCAGATACGCAGTATTTT.

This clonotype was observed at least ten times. The CDR3 loop reads CASSAVGEFKETQYF. The CDR3 coding sequence is TGTGCCAGCAGCGCCGTAGGGGAATTTAAGGAGACCCAGTACTTC. The rearrangement links TRBV9 to TRBJ2-5, with D perhaps matching TRBD1 (5 bases). Germline CDR1 is SGDLS and CDR2 is YYNGEE. The CDR3 spans 15 residues. V lost 3 bases and J 5 bases, leaving 17 bases between the germline ends.

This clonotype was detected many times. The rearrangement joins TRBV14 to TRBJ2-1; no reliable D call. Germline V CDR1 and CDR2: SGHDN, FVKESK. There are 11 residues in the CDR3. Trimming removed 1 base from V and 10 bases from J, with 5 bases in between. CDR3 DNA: TGTGCCAGCAGCCAAGCCTCGGAGCAGTTCTTC. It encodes CASSQASEQFF.

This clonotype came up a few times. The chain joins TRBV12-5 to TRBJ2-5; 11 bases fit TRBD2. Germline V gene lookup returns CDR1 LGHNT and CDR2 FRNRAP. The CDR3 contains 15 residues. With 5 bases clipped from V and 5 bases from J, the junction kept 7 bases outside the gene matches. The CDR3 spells CASGPSGGFRETQYF. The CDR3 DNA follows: TGTGCTAGTGGTCCTAGCGGGGGGTTCCGGGAGACCCAGTACTTC.

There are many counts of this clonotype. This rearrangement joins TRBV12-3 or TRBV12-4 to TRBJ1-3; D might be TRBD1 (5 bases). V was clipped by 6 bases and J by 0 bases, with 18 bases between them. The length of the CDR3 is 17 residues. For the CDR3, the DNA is TGTGCCAGCAGGCGCGGGGGGGTGGGCCGCTCTGGAAACACCATATATTTT. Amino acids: CASRRGGVGRSGNTIYF.

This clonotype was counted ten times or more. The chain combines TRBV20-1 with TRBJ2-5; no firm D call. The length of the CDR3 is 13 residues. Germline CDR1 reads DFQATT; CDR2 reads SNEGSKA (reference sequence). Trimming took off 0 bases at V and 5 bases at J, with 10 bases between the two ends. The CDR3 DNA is TGCAGTGCTAGAGATGGCATCTGGGAGACCCAGTACTTC. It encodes CSARDGIWETQYF.

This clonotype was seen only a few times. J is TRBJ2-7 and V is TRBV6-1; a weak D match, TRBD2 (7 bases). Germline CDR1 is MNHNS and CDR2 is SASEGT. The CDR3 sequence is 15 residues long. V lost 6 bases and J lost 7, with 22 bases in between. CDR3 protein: CASSARGGQVEEQYF. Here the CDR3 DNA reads TGTGCCAGCAGCGCGAGGGGGGGGCAGGTTGAAGAGCAGTACTTC.

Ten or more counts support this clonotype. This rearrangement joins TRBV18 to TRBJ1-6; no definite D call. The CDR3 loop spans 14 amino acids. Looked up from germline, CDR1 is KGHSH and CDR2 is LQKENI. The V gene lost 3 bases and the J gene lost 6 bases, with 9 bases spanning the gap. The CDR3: CASSPSYSNSPLHF. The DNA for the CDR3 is TGTGCCAGCTCACCGTCTTATTCTAATTCACCCCTCCACTTT.

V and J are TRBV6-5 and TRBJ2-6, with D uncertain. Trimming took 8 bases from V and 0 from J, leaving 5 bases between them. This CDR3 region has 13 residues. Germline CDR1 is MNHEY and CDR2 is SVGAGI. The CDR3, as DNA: TGTGCCAGCTTTTACTCTGGGGCCAACGTCCTGACTTTC. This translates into CASFYSGANVLTF.

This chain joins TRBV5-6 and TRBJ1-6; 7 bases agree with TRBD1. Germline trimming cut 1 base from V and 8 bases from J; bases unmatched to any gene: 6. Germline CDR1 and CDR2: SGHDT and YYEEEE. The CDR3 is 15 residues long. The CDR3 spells CASSLSRGLDSPLHF. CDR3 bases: TGTGCCAGCAGCTTGAGTAGGGGGCTAGATTCACCCCTCCACTTT.

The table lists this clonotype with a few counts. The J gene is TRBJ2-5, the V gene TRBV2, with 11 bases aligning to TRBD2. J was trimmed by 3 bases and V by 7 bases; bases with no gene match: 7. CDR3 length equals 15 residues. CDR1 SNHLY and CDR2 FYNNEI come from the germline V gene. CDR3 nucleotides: TGTGCCAGCACCTCTAGCGGGAGGAAGGAAGAGACCCAGTACTTC. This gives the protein CASTSSGRKEETQYF.

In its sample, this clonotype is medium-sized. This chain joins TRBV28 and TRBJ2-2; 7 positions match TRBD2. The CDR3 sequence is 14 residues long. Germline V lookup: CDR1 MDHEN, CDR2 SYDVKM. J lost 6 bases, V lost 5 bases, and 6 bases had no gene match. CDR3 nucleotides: TGTGCCAGCAGTCGCACTAGCGCCGCCGGGGAGCTGTTTTTT. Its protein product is CASSRTSAAGELFF.

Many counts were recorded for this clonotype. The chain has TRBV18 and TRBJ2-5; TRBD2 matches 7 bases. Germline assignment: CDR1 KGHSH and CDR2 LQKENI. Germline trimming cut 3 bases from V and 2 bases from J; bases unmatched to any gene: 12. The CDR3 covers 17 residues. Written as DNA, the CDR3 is TGTGCCAGCTCACCCGATGGACCTCTAGCGGATCAAGAGACCCAGTACTTC. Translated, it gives CASSPDGPLADQETQYF. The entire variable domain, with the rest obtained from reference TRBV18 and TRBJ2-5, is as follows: NAGVMQNPRHLVRRRGQEARLRCSPMKGHSHVYWYRQLPEEGLKFMVYLQKENIIDESGMPKERFSAEFPKEGPSILRIQQVVRGDSAAYFCASSPDGPLADQETQYFGPGTRLLVL.

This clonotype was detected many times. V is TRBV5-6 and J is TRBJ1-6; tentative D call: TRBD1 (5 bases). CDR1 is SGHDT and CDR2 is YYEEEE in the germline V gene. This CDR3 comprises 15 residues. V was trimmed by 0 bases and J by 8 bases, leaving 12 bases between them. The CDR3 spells CASSLVGDWDSPLHF. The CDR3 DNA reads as TGTGCCAGCAGCTTGGTAGGGGATTGGGATTCACCCCTCCACTTT.

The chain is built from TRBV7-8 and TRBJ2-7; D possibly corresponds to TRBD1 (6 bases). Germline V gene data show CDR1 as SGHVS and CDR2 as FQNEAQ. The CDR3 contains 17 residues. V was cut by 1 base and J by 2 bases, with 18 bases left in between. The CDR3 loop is CASSLGQVKTGPYEQYF. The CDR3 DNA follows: TGTGCCAGCAGCTTAGGACAGGTCAAAACGGGGCCCTACGAGCAGTACTTC.

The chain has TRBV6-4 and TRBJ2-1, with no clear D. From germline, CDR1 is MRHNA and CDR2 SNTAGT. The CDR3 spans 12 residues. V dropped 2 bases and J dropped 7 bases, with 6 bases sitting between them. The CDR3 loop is CASSDRWNEQFF. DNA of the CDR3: TGTGCCAGCAGTGACAGGTGGAATGAGCAGTTCTTC.

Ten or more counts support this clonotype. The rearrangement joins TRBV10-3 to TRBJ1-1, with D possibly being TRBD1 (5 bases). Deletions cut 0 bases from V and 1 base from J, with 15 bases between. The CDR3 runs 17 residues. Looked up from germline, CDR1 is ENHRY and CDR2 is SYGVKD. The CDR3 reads CAISESDLGRANTEAFF. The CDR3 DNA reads TGTGCCATCAGTGAGTCGGACTTGGGCAGGGCGAACACTGAAGCTTTCTTT.

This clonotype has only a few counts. Written as DNA, the CDR3 is TGTGCCAGCAGTCAGGACCGTAGCTCCTACAATGAGCAGTTCTTC. Its protein is CASSQDRSSYNEQFF. J is TRBJ2-1 and V is TRBV28, with unresolved D. In germline, CDR1 is MDHEN, CDR2 SYDVKM. With 5 bases removed from V and 0 bases from J, the gap between germline ends came to 11 bases. The CDR3 runs to 15 residues.